The present entry profiles one T cell receptor beta chain with its context. Measured with immunoSEQ multiplex PCR; TCRdb has only the in-frame clones, and not every one. Here the sample spans around 230,000 clones, around 94% being singletons. The data belong to a study of control samples from healthy donors and cancer patients. The CDR3 spans 15 residues. Germline assignment: CDR1 MDHEN and CDR2 SYDVKM. With 5 bases clipped from V and 3 bases from J, the junction kept 9 bases outside the gene matches. The rearrangement joins TRBV28 to TRBJ2-7; 8 bases are a match to TRBD1. The TCR was taken from a man in his fifties or sixties in good health. Sequences were obtained from blood. CDR3 nucleotide sequence: TGTGCCAGCAGTACCTCCGGGACAGGACTCTACGAGCAGTACTTC. This translates into CASSTSGTGLYEQYF.